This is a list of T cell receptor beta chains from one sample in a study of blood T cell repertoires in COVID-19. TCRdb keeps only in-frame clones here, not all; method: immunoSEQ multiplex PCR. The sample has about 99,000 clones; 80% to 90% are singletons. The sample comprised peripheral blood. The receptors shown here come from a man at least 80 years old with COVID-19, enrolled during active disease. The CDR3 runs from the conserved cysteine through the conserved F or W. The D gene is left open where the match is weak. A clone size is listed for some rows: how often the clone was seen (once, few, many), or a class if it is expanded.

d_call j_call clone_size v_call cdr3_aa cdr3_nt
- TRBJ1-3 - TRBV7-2 CASSLNGGPRSGNTIYF TGTGCCAGCAGCTTAAATGGGGGCCCCCGCTCTGGAAACACCATATATTTT
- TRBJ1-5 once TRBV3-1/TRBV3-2 CASSQETGGLGNQPQHF TGTGCCAGCAGCCAAGAAACGGGAGGGTTGGGCAATCAGCCCCAGCATTTT
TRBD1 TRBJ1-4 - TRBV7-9 CASSLGTGGAVANEKLFF TGTGCCAGCAGCTTGGGGACAGGGGGCGCGGTGGCTAATGAAAAACTGTTTTTT
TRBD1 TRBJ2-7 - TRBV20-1 CSASVPGTGGSEQYF TGCAGTGCAAGTGTGCCCGGGACAGGGGGCTCCGAGCAGTACTTC
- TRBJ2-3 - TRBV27 CASSFLQGSDTQYF TGTGCCAGCAGTTTCCTCCAGGGCTCAGATACGCAGTATTTT
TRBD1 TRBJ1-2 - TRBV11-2 CASSRIQGARWNGYTF TGTGCCAGCAGCCGCATCCAGGGGGCGCGCTGGAATGGCTACACCTTC
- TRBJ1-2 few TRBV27 CASSLTGGPNYGYTF TGTGCCAGCAGTTTAACTGGGGGCCCCAACTATGGCTACACCTTC
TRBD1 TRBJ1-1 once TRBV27 CASSKRTGAGNTEAFF TGTGCCAGCAGTAAGAGGACAGGGGCGGGGAACACTGAAGCTTTCTTT
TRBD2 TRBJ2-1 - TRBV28 CASRARRAGAYNEQFF TGTGCCAGCAGAGCCCGTAGGGCGGGAGCTTACAATGAGCAGTTCTTC
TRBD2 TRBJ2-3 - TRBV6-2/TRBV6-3 CASSYITSGIGADTQYF TGTGCCAGCAGTTACATCACTAGCGGGATCGGGGCAGATACGCAGTATTTT
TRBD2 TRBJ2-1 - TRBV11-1 CASSLASGLAGDGASSQFF TGTGCCAGCAGCTTAGCGAGTGGACTAGCGGGAGATGGGGCCAGTTCGCAGTTCTTC
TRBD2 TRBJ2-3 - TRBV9 CASSVTSVPSTDTQYF TGTGCCAGCAGCGTCACTAGCGTCCCTAGCACAGATACGCAGTATTTT
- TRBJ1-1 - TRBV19 CASSQGWGNTEAFF TGTGCCAGTAGTCAGGGCTGGGGGAACACTGAAGCTTTCTTT
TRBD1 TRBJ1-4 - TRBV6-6 CASSWGTGINEKLFF TGTGCCAGCAGTTGGGGGACAGGAATAAATGAAAAACTGTTTTTT
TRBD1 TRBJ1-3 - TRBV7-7 CASSYGTGVGNTIYF TGTGCTAGCAGCTACGGGACAGGGGTCGGAAACACCATATATTTT
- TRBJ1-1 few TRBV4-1 CASSQVGMNTEAFF TGCGCCAGCAGCCAAGTCGGGATGAACACTGAAGCTTTCTTT
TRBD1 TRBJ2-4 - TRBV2 CASSRGTGGVVYIQYF TGTGCCAGCAGTCGCGGGACAGGGGGCGTCGTATACATTCAGTACTTC
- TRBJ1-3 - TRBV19 CASSPQWGRASGNTIYF TGTGCCAGTAGTCCCCAATGGGGCAGGGCTTCTGGAAACACCATATATTTT
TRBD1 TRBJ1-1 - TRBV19 CASSIASVGTGGLNTEAFF TGTGCCAGTAGTATAGCAAGCGTCGGGACAGGGGGCCTGAACACTGAAGCTTTCTTT
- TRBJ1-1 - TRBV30 CAWRSALGGNIGEAFF TGTGCCTGGAGGTCCGCCCTCGGGGGGAATATAGGTGAAGCTTTCTTT
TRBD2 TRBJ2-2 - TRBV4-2 CASSPSPAGGFANTGELFF TGTGCCAGCAGCCCTAGCCCAGCGGGGGGGTTCGCGAACACCGGGGAGCTGTTTTTT
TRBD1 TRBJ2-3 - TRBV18 CASSTTGVADTQYF TGTGCCAGCTCAACGACAGGGGTGGCAGATACGCAGTATTTT
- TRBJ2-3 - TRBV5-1 CASSYGQQLTSTDTQYF TGCGCCAGCAGCTACGGACAGCAATTGACTAGCACAGATACGCAGTATTTT
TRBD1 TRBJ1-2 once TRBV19 CASSPGQGANYGYTF TGTGCCAGTAGTCCAGGACAGGGAGCTAACTATGGCTACACCTTC
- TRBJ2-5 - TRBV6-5 CASSRPGIQETQYF TGTGCCAGCAGCCGACCAGGGATACAAGAGACCCAGTACTTC
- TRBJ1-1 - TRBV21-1 CASSKALVQNRMIMNTEAFF TGTGCCAGCAGCAAAGCGCTCGTCCAGAACAGGATGATTATGAACACTGAAGCTTTCTTT
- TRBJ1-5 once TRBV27 CASSLSGVSNQPQHF TGTGCCAGCAGTTTATCAGGGGTTAGCAATCAGCCCCAGCATTTT
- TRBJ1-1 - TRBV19 CASSMGQVNTEAFF TGTGCCAGTAGTATGGGACAAGTGAACACTGAAGCTTTCTTT
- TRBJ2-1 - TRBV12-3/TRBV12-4 CASSLVSINEQFF TGTGCCAGCAGTTTAGTTTCCATCAATGAGCAGTTCTTC
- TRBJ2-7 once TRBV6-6 CASSYGGGGSYEQYF TGTGCCAGCAGTTATGGGGGGGGCGGCTCCTACGAGCAGTACTTC
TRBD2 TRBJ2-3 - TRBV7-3 CASSFTSGGFPDTQYF TGTGCCAGCAGCTTTACTAGCGGGGGGTTCCCAGATACGCAGTATTTT
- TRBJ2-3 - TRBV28 CASRDRSTDTQYF TGTGCCAGCAGAGACAGGAGCACAGATACGCAGTATTTT
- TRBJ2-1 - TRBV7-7 CASSLSHFNEQFF TGTGCCAGCAGCTTATCCCACTTCAATGAGCAGTTCTTC
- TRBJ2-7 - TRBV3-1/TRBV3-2 CASSNLGQLLSEQYF TGTGCCAGCAGCAACCTAGGACAGCTTTTGAGCGAGCAGTACTTC
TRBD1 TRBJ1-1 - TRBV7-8 CASSLVQGGTEAFF TGTGCCAGCAGCTTGGTACAGGGGGGGACTGAAGCTTTCTTT
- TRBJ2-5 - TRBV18 CASSQQVETQYF TGTGCCAGCTCACAACAGGTAGAGACCCAGTACTTC
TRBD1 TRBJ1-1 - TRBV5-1 CASSLAGGAGNTEAFF TGCGCCAGCAGCTTGGCAGGGGGCGCCGGGAACACTGAAGCTTTCTTT
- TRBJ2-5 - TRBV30 CAWSVSETQYF TGTGCCTGGAGTGTATCGGAGACCCAGTACTTC
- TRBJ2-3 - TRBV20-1 CSASLGTDTQYF TGCAGTGCTAGTTTAGGCACAGATACGCAGTATTTT
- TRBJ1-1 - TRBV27 CASIKQSGGNTEAFF TGTGCCAGCATCAAACAATCGGGGGGTAACACTGAAGCTTTCTTT
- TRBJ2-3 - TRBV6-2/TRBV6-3 CASSYFGSDTQYF TGTGCCAGCAGTTACTTCGGGTCAGATACGCAGTATTTT
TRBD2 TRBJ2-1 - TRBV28 CASSSLSAGVYNEQFF TGTGCCAGCAGTTCACTGTCAGCGGGGGTCTACAATGAGCAGTTCTTC
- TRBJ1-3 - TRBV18 CASSPESFSGNTIYF TGTGCCAGCTCACCAGAGTCCTTCTCTGGAAACACCATATATTTT
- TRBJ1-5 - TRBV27 CASSLSRGGNQPQHF TGTGCCAGCAGTTTAAGCAGGGGCGGCAATCAGCCCCAGCATTTT
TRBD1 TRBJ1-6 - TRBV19 CASRGTGENSPLHF TGTGCCAGCCGCGGGACAGGGGAAAATTCACCCCTCCACTTT
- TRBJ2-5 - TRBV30 CAWSKQGGKTQYF TGTGCCTGGAGTAAACAGGGAGGGAAGACCCAGTACTTC
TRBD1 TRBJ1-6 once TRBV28 CASSFGGQRDSPLHF TGTGCCAGCAGTTTCGGGGGACAGCGAGATTCGCCCCTCCACTTT